This entry lists 22 T cell receptor beta chains sequenced from one sample in a study of shared clonotypes between healthy human individuals. Sequencing used immunoSEQ multiplex PCR; TCRdb keeps in-frame clones, though not all of them. Among about 960,000 clones listed, more than 75% were seen once. Sequenced material: memory CD4+ T cells sorted from blood. Subset meaning: CD45RA-negative fraction. Receptors originate from a man between 18 and 29 years old in good health.

This chain connects TRBV19 to TRBJ2-2, with 7 bases fitting TRBD2. Germline V lookup: CDR1 LNHDA, CDR2 SQIVND (reference sequence). This CDR3 comprises 13 residues. Germline trimming cut 3 bases from V and 6 bases from J; bases unmatched to any gene: 1. CDR3 protein: CASSIAGAGELFF. DNA of the CDR3: TGTGCCAGTAGTATTGCGGGGGCCGGGGAGCTGTTTTTT.

This clone has just one count. The V gene is TRBV11-3, the J gene TRBJ2-1; 8 nucleotides align to TRBD2. Germline CDR1 and CDR2: SGHNT and YENEEA. The CDR3 loop spans 14 amino acids. The V gene end was trimmed by 5 bases and the J gene end by 3 bases; junction bases not matched to a gene: 3. CDR3 loop: CASSVAGRYNEQFF. The DNA of the CDR3 is TGTGCCAGCAGCGTAGCGGGGCGCTACAATGAGCAGTTCTTC.

V usage is TRBV5-8 and J usage is TRBJ1-2, with 9 bases matching TRBD1. V dropped 2 bases and J dropped 6; count of bases not matched to a gene: 5. This CDR3 spans 14 amino acids. Germline CDR1 reads SGHTS; CDR2 reads YDEGEE. This chain's CDR3 is CASSLYRGLNGYTF. In DNA, the CDR3 is TGTGCCAGCAGCTTATACAGGGGGCTGAATGGCTACACCTTC.

This chain joins TRBV25-1 and TRBJ2-5; D is perhaps TRBD1 (6 bases). Germline V lookup: CDR1 MGHDK, CDR2 SYGVNS. V lost 3 bases to trimming and J lost 1 base, with 12 bases between them. The CDR3 consists of 15 residues. This chain's CDR3 is CASSEGTNLQETQYF. In nucleotides, the CDR3 is TGTGCCAGCAGTGAGGGGACAAACCTCCAAGAGACCCAGTACTTC.

This clone has ten or more counts. V and J are TRBV7-2 and TRBJ2-1; 7 nucleotides agree with TRBD2. This CDR3 has 17 amino acids. Germline lookup yields CDR1 SGHTA and CDR2 FQGNSA. Trimming took 0 bases from V and 5 from J; bases not matched to a gene: 10. The CDR3 reads CASSLAGDYQFDNEQFF. The CDR3 coding sequence is TGTGCCAGCAGCTTAGCGGGGGACTACCAATTTGACAATGAGCAGTTCTTC. The full variable domain, completed using reference TRBV7-2 and TRBJ2-1, is GAGVSQSPSNKVTEKGKDVELRCDPISGHTALYWYRQSLGQGLEFLIYFQGNSAPDKSGLPSDRFSAERTGGSVSTLTIQRTQQEDSAVYLCASSLAGDYQFDNEQFFGPGTRLTVL.

The V gene is TRBV30, the J gene TRBJ1-2, with D maybe TRBD1 (6 bases). The V gene's germline CDR1 is GTSNPN and CDR2 SVGIG (reference sequence). The CDR3 contains 12 residues. Trimming removed 8 bases from V and 8 bases from J, with 18 bases in between. The CDR3 bases are TGTGCCCTCCACGGGGGCGGCGACGGCTACACCTTC. Amino acids: CALHGGGDGYTF.

The CDR3 protein is CASSLLDGNNSPLHF. CDR3 coding DNA: TGTGCCAGCAGTTTACTGGACGGGAATAATTCACCCCTCCACTTT. V gene TRBV28 combines with J gene TRBJ1-6; D call uncertain. The V end lost 2 bases, the J end lost 5 bases, and 10 bases lay between the germline ends. CDR1 and CDR2 from the germline V gene are MDHEN and SYDVKM. The CDR3 has 15 residues.

This clone appeared a few times. CDR3 in amino acids: CASSPSGAFSKQYF. DNA for the CDR3: TGTGCCAGCAGCCCATCCGGCGCCTTTTCGAAGCAGTACTTC. V is TRBV7-9 and J is TRBJ2-7; D remains unclear. V shed 5 bases and J shed 8 bases, with 19 bases lying between them. Germline values: CDR1 SEHNR, CDR2 FQNEAQ (reference sequence). The CDR3 is made up of 14 amino acids.

The sample holds a few counts of this clone. The chain joins TRBV5-1 to TRBJ1-5, with 7 bases aligning to TRBD1. Germline V gene lookup returns CDR1 SGHRS and CDR2 YFSETQ. The V segment lost 4 bases and the J segment 1 base; nucleotides outside the gene matches: 5. The CDR3 loop spans 15 amino acids. The chain's CDR3 is CASSRDSGSNQPQHF. The CDR3 nucleotides read TGCGCCAGCAGCCGGGACAGCGGAAGCAATCAGCCCCAGCATTTT. Combining the CDR3 with reference TRBV5-1 and TRBJ1-5 gives the whole variable domain KAGVTQTPRYLIKTRGQQVTLSCSPISGHRSVSWYQQTPGQGLQFLFEYFSETQRNKGNFPGRFSGRQFSNSRSEMNVSTLELGDSALYLCASSRDSGSNQPQHFGDGTRLSIL.

In its sample, this clone was seen a few times. The rearrangement joins TRBV18 to TRBJ1-6; TRBD1 aligns across 11 bases. CDR3 length: 16 residues. After removal of 6 bases from V and 7 bases from J, the junction contained 8 bases not matched to a gene. Per germline, CDR1 KGHSH and CDR2 LQKENI. CDR3 sequence (DNA): TGTGCCAGCTCTTCCGGACAGGGGGCTTCGAATTCACCCCTCCACTTT. It translates to CASSSGQGASNSPLHF.

The rearrangement links TRBV7-9 to TRBJ2-3; no firm D call. Trimming shortened V by 5 bases and J by 5 bases, and 14 bases separated the two germline ends. The CDR3 sequence is 14 residues long. Germline loops: CDR1 SEHNR, CDR2 FQNEAQ (reference sequence). CDR3 sequence reads: CASSLSRLLDTQYF. Written as DNA, the CDR3 is TGTGCCAGCAGCCTCTCCCGATTGCTAGATACGCAGTATTTT.

The rearrangement joins TRBV7-2 to TRBJ1-6, with D possibly matching TRBD1 (6 bases). Germline V CDR1 and CDR2: SGHTA, FQGNSA. The CDR3 contains 13 residues. V shed 5 bases and J shed 8 bases, with 10 bases lying between them. CDR3 bases: TGTGCCAGCAGCGCCCGACAGGATTCACCCCTCCACTTT. It specifies CASSARQDSPLHF.

V is TRBV4-2 and J is TRBJ2-5; 8 bases are shared with TRBD2. The J call could be wrong; TRBJ2-7 is a better fit for the DNA end. Germline V gives CDR1 LGHNA, CDR2 YNFKEQ. The CDR3 totals 16 residues. CDR3: CASSLQVAGSSYEQYF. DNA for the CDR3: TGTGCCAGCAGCCTGCAAGTAGCGGGGAGCTCCTACGAGCAGTACTTC.

The chain joins TRBV18 to TRBJ2-5; 13 positions match TRBD2. Germline-derived CDR1 and CDR2 are KGHSH and LQKENI. The CDR3 is 15 amino acids. J lost 4 bases, V lost 4 bases, and 3 bases had no gene match. Written as DNA, the CDR3 is TGTGCCAGCTCACGAGGGACTAGCGGGGCAGAGACCCAGTACTTC. Translating it yields CASSRGTSGAETQYF.

The chain carries TRBV10-2 and TRBJ1-5; D possibly corresponds to TRBD1 (5 bases). CDR1 is WSHSY, CDR2 SAAADI, per germline. The CDR3 consists of 15 residues. Trimming took 4 bases from V and 2 from J, leaving 12 bases between them. The CDR3 region is CASSASGRGNQPQHF. In nucleotides, the CDR3 is TGCGCCAGCAGTGCATCAGGGAGGGGCAATCAGCCCCAGCATTTT.

V usage is TRBV5-1 and J usage is TRBJ1-2; D call uncertain. This CDR3 region has 14 residues. Germline CDR1 and CDR2: SGHRS and YFSETQ. The V and J ends lost 2 bases and 2 bases respectively, with 10 bases between them. CDR3 coding DNA: TGCGCCAGCAGCTTCGAGACCTTAAACTATGGCTACACCTTC. This translates into CASSFETLNYGYTF. Variable domain in full (rest from reference TRBV5-1 and TRBJ1-2): KAGVTQTPRYLIKTRGQQVTLSCSPISGHRSVSWYQQTPGQGLQFLFEYFSETQRNKGNFPGRFSGRQFSNSRSEMNVSTLELGDSALYLCASSFETLNYGYTFGSGTRLTVV.

CDR3 bases: TGTGCCAGTTCGACCTTGTGGGGCGGGATTGAGCAGTTCTTC. Translating it yields CASSTLWGGIEQFF. This chain uses TRBV28 with TRBJ2-1; a weak D match, TRBD2 (6 bases). This CDR3 contains 14 residues. Between the trimmed V and J ends, which lost 9 bases and 9 bases, there was a span of 21 bases. CDR1 and CDR2 from the germline V gene are MDHEN and SYDVKM.

The chain joins TRBV11-3 to TRBJ2-1, with TRBD2 matching over 9 bases. CDR3 length: 17 residues. The germline CDR1 and CDR2 sequences are SGHNT and YENEEA. Losses at the gene ends were 3 bases for V and 6 bases for J; bases not matched to a gene: 12. CDR3 sequence reads: CASSLNPTGLAPNEQFF. CDR3 sequence (DNA): TGTGCCAGCAGCTTGAATCCCACCGGACTAGCGCCCAATGAGCAGTTCTTC.

The chain employs TRBV21-1 and TRBJ2-2; the table's D call TRBD1 went unverified against the DNA. TRBV21-1 is a pseudogene locus. The CDR3 covers 13 residues. The CDR3 is CASSSTGAGELFF. For the CDR3, the DNA is TGTGCCAGCAGCTCGACAGGGGCCGGGGAGCTGTTTTTT.

This sequence joins TRBV5-5 and TRBJ2-7; D is ambiguous. CDR1 is SGHKS and CDR2 is YYEKEE in the germline V gene (reference sequence). The CDR3 has 15 residues. V shed 4 bases and J shed 0 bases, with 14 bases lying between them. DNA of the CDR3: TGTGCCAGCAGCCCTGGTGGGTTGAGCTCCTACGAGCAGTACTTC. Amino acids: CASSPGGLSSYEQYF.

In the case of this clone: Other DNA variants within this sample encode the same CDR3. The chain couples TRBV4-2 to TRBJ1-3, with a weak D call TRBD1 (5 bases). V shed 3 bases and J shed 0 bases, with 12 bases lying between them. Germline assignment: CDR1 LGHNA and CDR2 YNFKEQ. The CDR3 loop spans 16 amino acids. In DNA form, the CDR3 reads TGTGCCAGCAGCCAGGACCAGGGCGGCTCTGGAAACACCATATATTTT. Translation: CASSQDQGGSGNTIYF.

The rearrangement joins TRBV19 to TRBJ2-1, with unresolved D. V lost 1 base and J lost 7, with 8 bases in between. The CDR3 is made up of 13 amino acids. The germline CDR1 and CDR2 sequences are LNHDA and SQIVND (reference sequence). CDR3 sequence (DNA): TGTGCCAGTAGTATAGTACAGAGTAATGAGCAGTTCTTC. Residues: CASSIVQSNEQFF. Full variable domain (missing parts from reference TRBV19 and TRBJ2-1): DGGITQSPKYLFRKEGQNVTLSCEQNLNHDAMYWYRQDPGQGLRLIYYSQIVNDFQKGDIAEGYSVSREKKESFPLTVTSAQKNPTAFYLCASSIVQSNEQFFGPGTRLTVL.